The next 30 T cell receptor beta chains were all read from a single sample in a study of blood T cell repertoires in COVID-19. Only in-frame clones appear in the TCRdb table, and some are missing; sequencing was by immunoSEQ multiplex PCR. Of 110,000 to 150,000 clones in the sample, roughly four fifths were seen once. The sample consisted of PBMCs or T cells enriched from blood (not recorded which). Receptors were obtained from a man in his fifties or sixties who had recovered from COVID-19.

The rearrangement joins TRBV7-8 to TRBJ2-7; TRBD1 matches 12 bases. Losses at the gene ends were 1 base for V and 5 bases for J; bases not matched to a gene: 6. The CDR3 contains 16 residues. Per the germline V gene, CDR1 is SGHVS and CDR2 is FQNEAQ. The DNA of the CDR3 is TGTGCCAGCAGCTTAGGACCGGGACAGGGGGCGAACGAGCAGTACTTC. Its translation: CASSLGPGQGANEQYF. The full variable domain, its missing parts supplied by reference TRBV7-8 and TRBJ2-7, is GAGVSQSPRYKVAKRGQDVALRCDPISGHVSLFWYQQALGQGPEFLTYFQNEAQLDKSGLPSDRFFAERPEGSVSTLKIQRTQQEDSAVYLCASSLGPGQGANEQYFGPGTRLTVT.

The chain uses TRBV9 and TRBJ1-1, with D unclear. Trimming stripped 5 bases from V and 5 bases from J, with 16 bases between. CDR1 is SGDLS, CDR2 YYNGEE, per germline. This CDR3 has 14 residues. This chain's CDR3 is CASRYLGEDTEAFF. CDR3 nucleotides: TGTGCCAGCAGGTACCTCGGGGAGGATACTGAAGCTTTCTTT.

The CDR3 reads CASSGTGGQNYGYTF. CDR3 coding DNA: TGTGCCAGCAGTGGGACAGGGGGCCAGAACTATGGCTACACCTTC. The J gene is TRBJ1-2, the V gene TRBV11-2, with 12 bases lining up with TRBD1. The CDR3 has 15 amino acids. J gave up 2 bases and V 6 bases, and 4 bases lay outside the gene matches. CDR1 SGHAT and CDR2 FQNNGV come from the germline V gene.

A few counts support this clone. This sequence joins TRBV27 and TRBJ2-7, with D perhaps matching TRBD1 (6 bases). Germline loops: CDR1 MNHEY, CDR2 SMNVEV (reference sequence). V was cut by 4 bases and J by 0 bases, with 16 bases left in between. The CDR3 contains 16 residues. CDR3 sequence: CASSSPGQLSSYEQYF. The CDR3, as DNA: TGTGCCAGCAGTTCCCCAGGACAGTTGAGCTCCTACGAGCAGTACTTC.

The rearrangement joins TRBV4-3 to TRBJ2-1; possibly TRBD1 for D (5 bases). This CDR3 spans 13 amino acids. Trimming took 0 bases from V and 11 from J, leaving 11 bases between them. CDR1 LGHNA and CDR2 YSLEER come from the germline V gene. The CDR3 protein is CASSQDWAGKQFF. CDR3 nucleotides: TGCGCCAGCAGCCAAGATTGGGCAGGGAAGCAGTTCTTC.

Remarks on this clone: At the DNA level, this CDR3 is encoded by other sequences in the same sample as well. The chain links TRBV6-2 or TRBV6-3 to TRBJ1-5; D might be TRBD1 (6 bases). Germline V lookup: CDR1 MNHEY, CDR2 SVGEGT. The CDR3 is made up of 16 amino acids. Trimming cost V 0 bases and J 1 base, with 10 bases left between them. CDR3 region: CASSYSGALSNQPQHF. CDR3 coding DNA: TGTGCCAGCAGTTACTCGGGGGCTTTGAGCAATCAGCCCCAGCATTTT.

The rearrangement joins TRBV5-1 to TRBJ2-1; TRBD2 aligns across 7 bases. V shed 2 bases and J 5 bases; nucleotides not matched to a gene: 7. The CDR3 length is 15 residues. In germline, CDR1 is SGHRS, CDR2 YFSETQ. CDR3 nucleotides: TGCGCCAGCAGCTTTAACCAGCGGGGTGACAATGAGCAGTTCTTC. Translated, it gives CASSFNQRGDNEQFF. Full variable domain (remainder filled in from reference TRBV5-1 and TRBJ2-1): KAGVTQTPRYLIKTRGQQVTLSCSPISGHRSVSWYQQTPGQGLQFLFEYFSETQRNKGNFPGRFSGRQFSNSRSEMNVSTLELGDSALYLCASSFNQRGDNEQFFGPGTRLTVL.

The V and J genes are TRBV6-5 and TRBJ2-1; TRBD1 is a possible D gene (5 bases). The V end lost 0 bases, the J end lost 9 bases, and 12 bases lay between the germline ends. The CDR3 is 14 residues long. The germline CDR1 and CDR2 sequences are MNHEY and SVGAGI. CDR3 loop: CASSYSTVSGEQFF. CDR3 sequence (DNA): TGTGCCAGCAGTTACTCGACAGTTAGTGGTGAGCAGTTCTTC.

CDR3 coding DNA: TGTGCCAGCAGCCAAAGGGGCCGGGGGGGCGCAGATACGCAGTATTTT. Protein product: CASSQRGRGGADTQYF. The chain uses TRBV7-9 and TRBJ2-3; 8 bases match TRBD2. After removal of 5 bases from V and 4 bases from J, the junction contained 11 bases not matched to a gene. The CDR3 totals 16 residues. Germline V gene sequence: CDR1 SEHNR, CDR2 FQNEAQ (reference sequence).

The chain couples TRBV9 to TRBJ1-1; possibly TRBD1 for D (6 bases). The CDR3 totals 14 residues. V lost 0 bases and J lost 5, with 11 bases in between. Germline V lookup: CDR1 SGDLS, CDR2 YYNGEE. The CDR3 nucleotides are TGTGCCAGCAGCGTAGATGGGCAGGGGACTGAAGCTTTCTTT. This gives the protein CASSVDGQGTEAFF.

This clone was observed a handful of times. V usage is TRBV4-1 and J usage is TRBJ2-5; D is ambiguous. CDR1 MGHRA and CDR2 YSYEKL come from the germline V gene. This CDR3 has 14 residues. V dropped 4 bases and J dropped 0 bases, with 9 bases sitting between them. The CDR3 DNA follows: TGCGCCAGCAGCCGAACAGAGTACCAAGAGACCCAGTACTTC. Translation: CASSRTEYQETQYF.

The J gene is TRBJ1-4, the V gene TRBV6-5; D is undetermined. In germline, CDR1 is MNHEY, CDR2 SVGAGI. V lost 6 bases, J lost 8 bases, and 7 bases lay in between. The CDR3 is 11 amino acids. DNA of the CDR3: TGTGCCAGCAGGTCGGGGGAAAAACTGTTTTTT. It encodes CASRSGEKLFF.

In the case of this clone: Distinct nucleotide sequences in the sample also encode this CDR3. V is TRBV4-3 and J is TRBJ1-2, with 9 bases matching TRBD1. The CDR3 spans 14 residues. Trimming at V came to 4 bases and at J to 2 bases, leaving 2 bases not matched to a gene. Germline assignment: CDR1 LGHNA and CDR2 YSLEER. The CDR3 loop reads CASSRGQGNYGYTF. CDR3 sequence (DNA): TGCGCCAGCAGCCGGGGACAGGGCAACTATGGCTACACCTTC.

The chain joins TRBV6-5 to TRBJ1-2, with D possibly matching TRBD1 (5 bases). The CDR3 consists of 15 residues. The V end was cut by 9 bases, the J end by 5 bases, with 22 bases between. CDR1 MNHEY and CDR2 SVGAGI come from the germline V gene. For the CDR3, the DNA is TGTGCCAGTCGGGGGTTAGGGGCGGTCACTTATGGCTACACCTTC. It yields the protein CASRGLGAVTYGYTF.

On this clone: Other DNA sequences of this sample code for an identical CDR3. The V call is TRBV5-1, the J call TRBJ1-3, with no clear D. CDR1 is SGHRS and CDR2 is YFSETQ in the germline V gene. V was shortened by 0 bases and J by 4 bases, with 5 bases between the two germline ends. The CDR3 is made up of 13 amino acids. This CDR3 is CASSLGLGNTIYF. The CDR3 nucleotides are TGCGCCAGCAGCTTGGGGCTCGGAAACACCATATATTTT.

The chain uses TRBV7-3 and TRBJ1-1; D call uncertain. The germline CDR1 and CDR2 sequences are SGHTA and FQGTGA. The V gene lost 3 bases and the J gene lost 0 bases, with 5 bases spanning the gap. The CDR3 has 13 residues. For the CDR3, the DNA is TGTGCCAGCAGCTTCACAGTGAACACTGAAGCTTTCTTT. It specifies CASSFTVNTEAFF.

The V and J genes are TRBV19 and TRBJ2-1; 8 nucleotides match TRBD1. The CDR3 totals 16 residues. Germline V lookup: CDR1 LNHDA, CDR2 SQIVND (reference sequence). V gave up 5 bases and J gave up 2 bases; unmatched junction bases: 8. The CDR3 loop is CASSARLQGAYNEQFF. CDR3 nucleotides: TGTGCCAGTAGTGCCCGTCTACAGGGGGCCTACAATGAGCAGTTCTTC.

This clone was picked up one time. The chain employs TRBV5-4 and TRBJ1-5, with 7 positions matching TRBD1. Trimming took 4 bases from V and 4 from J; bases not matched to a gene: 2. The germline V gene has CDR1 SGHNT and CDR2 YYREEE (reference sequence). The CDR3 covers 13 residues. The CDR3 sequence is CASSVQGNQPQHF. The CDR3 DNA follows: TGTGCCAGCAGCGTACAGGGGAATCAGCCCCAGCATTTT.

This chain links TRBV28 with TRBJ1-2, with 9 bases that match TRBD1. J was trimmed by 8 bases and V by 6 bases; bases with no gene match: 10. Germline V gene sequence: CDR1 MDHEN, CDR2 SYDVKM. The CDR3 is made up of 14 amino acids. CDR3 DNA: TGTGCCAGCAGCACCGGGACAGGGAAATCGGGCTACACCTTC. This gives the protein CASSTGTGKSGYTF.

J is TRBJ2-4 and V is TRBV5-1; 9 nucleotides match TRBD1. Germline V gene lookup returns CDR1 SGHRS and CDR2 YFSETQ. The CDR3 loop spans 19 amino acids. V shed 3 bases, J shed 0 bases, and the junction held 13 bases outside the gene matches. CDR3 sequence: CASSSSSPTGGKAKNIQYF. In DNA, the CDR3 is TGCGCCAGCAGCTCCTCCTCCCCGACAGGGGGGAAAGCCAAAAACATTCAGTACTTC. Full variable domain (outside the CDR3, taken from reference TRBV5-1 and TRBJ2-4): KAGVTQTPRYLIKTRGQQVTLSCSPISGHRSVSWYQQTPGQGLQFLFEYFSETQRNKGNFPGRFSGRQFSNSRSEMNVSTLELGDSALYLCASSSSSPTGGKAKNIQYFGAGTRLSVL.

CDR3 nucleotide sequence: TGTGCCAGCAGCCAAGCGAGGGACACCTATGGCTACACCTTC. This sequence encodes CASSQARDTYGYTF. The chain links TRBV4-2 to TRBJ1-2, with D tentatively TRBD1 (6 bases). Trimming shortened V by 1 base and J by 4 bases, and 10 bases separated the two germline ends. This CDR3 contains 14 residues. Germline V gene data show CDR1 as LGHNA and CDR2 as YNFKEQ.

This sequence joins TRBV18 and TRBJ1-6; TRBD1 aligns across 10 bases. CDR1 and CDR2 (germline): KGHSH, LQKENI. J was trimmed by 4 bases and V by 10 bases; bases with no gene match: 4. The CDR3 totals 14 residues. CDR3 sequence (DNA): TGTGCCACTTCGGGACAGGGGTATAATTCACCCCTCCACTTT. Translation gives CATSGQGYNSPLHF.

This clone was counted between two and nine times. The chain carries TRBV6-5 and TRBJ1-5, with 8 bases identical to TRBD1. In germline, CDR1 is MNHEY, CDR2 SVGAGI. The length of the CDR3 is 15 residues. The V and J ends lost 4 bases and 4 bases, in that order; junction bases with no gene match: 6. CDR3 sequence: CASSSGQGSNQPQHF. The DNA of the CDR3 is TGTGCCAGCAGTTCCGGACAGGGAAGTAATCAGCCCCAGCATTTT.

V and J are TRBV7-6 and TRBJ1-3, with 8 bases lining up with TRBD1. The germline V gene encodes CDR1 SGHVS and CDR2 FNYEAQ. The CDR3 sequence is 22 residues long. V lost 4 bases to trimming and J lost 0 bases; unmatched junction nucleotides: 23. The DNA for the CDR3 is TGTGCCAGCAGCTCCCATCAACCGCGATTAGGGGGACAGGTGGGCTCTGGAAACACCATATATTTT. Its translation is CASSSHQPRLGGQVGSGNTIYF.

A note on this clone: The sample holds other DNA sequences that translate to the same CDR3. V is TRBV15 and J is TRBJ1-4, with 10 bases lining up with TRBD1. The J segment lost 8 bases and the V segment lost 3 bases, leaving 6 bases of the junction unmatched. Germline CDR1 LNHNV, CDR2 YYDKDF (reference sequence). CDR3 length: 15 amino acids. CDR3 sequence (DNA): TGTGCCACCAGCAGGGATGGACAGGGGGGAGAAAAACTGTTTTTT. Its protein is CATSRDGQGGEKLFF.

V is TRBV12-3 or TRBV12-4 and J is TRBJ1-6; D uncertain. CDR3 length equals 13 residues. Trimming stripped 2 bases from V and 9 bases from J, with 8 bases between. CDR3 sequence: CASSLNGGSPLHF. In nucleotides, the CDR3 is TGTGCCAGCAGTTTAAATGGAGGTTCACCCCTCCACTTT.

This sequence joins TRBV6-5 and TRBJ1-2; 9 bases line up with TRBD1. There are 13 residues in the CDR3. Germline V gene sequence: CDR1 MNHEY, CDR2 SVGAGI. With V trimmed by 9 bases and J by 7 bases, 9 bases remained unmatched. CDR3 in DNA: TGTGCCAGTGTCCCGGACAGGGGTTTTGGCTACACCTTC. It yields the protein CASVPDRGFGYTF.

V gene TRBV5-8 combines with J gene TRBJ1-2; 9 bases line up with TRBD1. Trimming took 6 bases from V and 0 from J; bases not matched to a gene: 9. Germline-derived CDR1 and CDR2 are SGHTS and YDEGEE. The CDR3 extends over 16 amino acids. The CDR3 bases are TGTGCCAGCACCCGGGACAGGGTCCCCTCTAACTATGGCTACACCTTC. This encodes CASTRDRVPSNYGYTF.

The chain is built from TRBV27 and TRBJ2-1; possibly TRBD1 for D (5 bases). Germline CDR1 reads MNHEY; CDR2 reads SMNVEV (reference sequence). This CDR3 region has 13 residues. Trimming pared 6 bases from V and 6 bases from J, leaving 12 bases between. Written as DNA, the CDR3 is TGTGCCAGCAGGACATCAGGGATCAATGAGCAGTTCTTC. It yields the protein CASRTSGINEQFF.

The chain uses TRBV6-1 and TRBJ2-7; D is uncertain. The CDR3 length is 13 residues. Germline V CDR1 and CDR2: MNHNS, SASEGT. V was trimmed by 3 bases and J by 0 bases, leaving 6 bases between them. This CDR3 reads CASSDSLSYEQYF. CDR3 nucleotides: TGTGCCAGCAGTGACTCCCTCTCCTACGAGCAGTACTTC.